The 18 T cell receptor beta chains given below trace back to one sample, sequenced in a study of blood T cells in healthy people across ages. It was with a sample-barcoded 5' primer and a J-beta primer mix that a second PCR of roughly 6 to 12 cycles was run. TCRdb re-analysed the 5' RACE reads in MiXCR, keeping a single row per CDR3 protein. The sample contains approximately 830,000 distinct CDR3 sequences, less than 80% of which appear only once. Input material: blood. These receptor sequences come from a man aged 30 to 45 in good health.

To note about this clonotype: One end of the junction does not line up with germline, which may come from a read error. CDR3 residues: CAWRHYDEQFF. DNA of the CDR3: TGTGCCTGGAGGCACTACGATGAGCAGTTCTTC. The chain combines TRBV30 with TRBJ2-1; no firm D call. The CDR3 contains 11 residues. From germline, CDR1 is GTSNPN and CDR2 SVGIG (reference sequence). The whole variable domain, filled in from reference TRBV30 and TRBJ2-1, reads SQTIHQWPATLVQPVGSPLSLECTVEGTSNPNLYWYRQAAGRGLQLLFYSVGIGQISSEVPQNLSASRPQDRQFILSSKKLLLSDSGFYLCAWRHYDEQFFGPGTRLTVL.

Worth noting for this clonotype: This may arise from a read error, as a much more abundant clone is one base away. This rearrangement joins TRBV20-1 to TRBJ2-7; 10 nucleotides match TRBD2. The CDR3 extends over 15 amino acids. Germline V gives CDR1 DFQATT, CDR2 SNEGSKA (reference sequence). With V trimmed by 6 bases and J by 12 bases, 20 bases remained unmatched. The CDR3 DNA is TGCAGTGCCTCCCTTCCGGGACTAGCGAGGGAGACCCGGTACTTC. Amino acids: CSASLPGLARETRYF.

This chain links TRBV6-6 with TRBJ1-1; D remains unclear. This CDR3 has 15 amino acids. Germline CDR1 reads MNHNY; CDR2 reads SVGAGI (reference sequence). Trimming shortened V by 6 bases and J by 0 bases, and 14 bases separated the two germline ends. CDR3 sequence (DNA): TGTGCCAGCAGGGTCTCAGACCTCATGAACACTGAAGCTTTCTTT. Its protein product is CASRVSDLMNTEAFF.

The V and J genes are TRBV14 and TRBJ1-2; D is unclear. CDR3 length: 14 amino acids. Trimming removed 1 base from V and 4 bases from J, with 10 bases in between. Germline CDR1 reads SGHDN; CDR2 reads FVKESK. CDR3 protein: CASSQGLRTYGYTF. In nucleotides, the CDR3 is TGTGCCAGCAGCCAAGGGTTACGAACCTATGGCTACACCTTC.

J is TRBJ2-7 and V is TRBV6-6; the D gene is possibly TRBD1 (6 bases). Trimming left V 5 bases short and J 3 bases short, with 14 bases between. Per germline, CDR1 MNHNY and CDR2 SVGAGI (reference sequence). The length of the CDR3 is 14 residues. The CDR3 spells CASSGGQTIYEQYF. The CDR3 coding sequence is TGTGCCAGCAGTGGCGGACAGACGATCTACGAGCAGTACTTC.

The rearrangement joins TRBV7-2 to TRBJ2-5; D is perhaps TRBD1 (6 bases). CDR3 size: 15 residues. Germline CDR1 reads SGHTA; CDR2 reads FQGNSA. Trimming removed 0 bases from V and 1 base from J, with 9 bases in between. The CDR3 DNA reads TGTGCCAGCAGCTTAGCGGTGACAGGCCAAGAGACCCAGTACTTC. It encodes CASSLAVTGQETQYF.

The chain joins TRBV4-1 to TRBJ2-7, with D possibly TRBD1 on 5 matching bases. The last part of the DNA fits TRBJ2-5 better; the J call may be wrong. CDR1 and CDR2 (germline): MGHRA, YSYEKL. This CDR3 has 17 amino acids. The CDR3, as DNA: TGCGCCAGCAGCCAAGTGGGTTACAGGAAGGGTCCGGAGACCCAGTACTTC. This gives the protein CASSQVGYRKGPETQYF.

This clonotype was seen a few times. The chain couples TRBV12-5 to TRBJ1-5; D gene ambiguous. From germline, CDR1 is LGHNT and CDR2 FRNRAP. CDR3 size: 12 residues. With 2 bases removed from V and 5 bases from J, the gap between germline ends came to 4 bases. In DNA form, the CDR3 reads TGTGCTAGTGGTTTGAACGATCAGCCCCAGCATTTT. It codes for CASGLNDQPQHF.

The chain couples TRBV10-3 to TRBJ2-3; 11 nucleotides agree with TRBD1. The germline V gene has CDR1 ENHRY and CDR2 SYGVKD. V shed 8 bases, J shed 4 bases, and the junction held 2 bases outside the gene matches. This CDR3 has 13 residues. The CDR3 is CAIGQGAPDTQYF. The CDR3 DNA sequence: TGTGCCATCGGACAGGGGGCCCCAGATACGCAGTATTTT.

V is TRBV3-1 and J is TRBJ2-1; TRBD1 matches at 11 bases. Germline trimming cut 4 bases from V and 7 bases from J; bases unmatched to any gene: 9. The germline V gene has CDR1 LGHDT and CDR2 YNNKEL (reference sequence). There are 16 residues in the CDR3. The CDR3, as DNA: TGTGCCAGCAGCCGTAACGGGCGGGACAGGGGGAATGAGCAGTTCTTC. Translation: CASSRNGRDRGNEQFF.

The gene calls are TRBV4-3 and TRBJ1-4; 9 nucleotides line up with TRBD1. The CDR3 runs 15 residues. Germline trimming cut 0 bases from V and 5 bases from J; bases unmatched to any gene: 1. The germline gives CDR1 LGHNA, CDR2 YSLEER. The CDR3 nucleotides read TGCGCCAGCAGCCAAGAGACAGGGGGGAATGAAAAACTGTTTTTT. It yields the protein CASSQETGGNEKLFF.

V gene TRBV12-3 or TRBV12-4 combines with J gene TRBJ2-3, with 8 bases matching TRBD1. This CDR3 comprises 16 residues. Trimming at V came to 3 bases and at J to 2 bases, leaving 7 bases not matched to a gene. CDR3: CASSFGQGAHTDTQYF. In DNA, the CDR3 is TGTGCCAGCAGTTTTGGGCAGGGGGCACACACAGATACGCAGTATTTT.

This clonotype was detected ten times or more. The J gene is TRBJ2-3, the V gene TRBV20-1; D might be TRBD1 (6 bases). Germline V gene sequence: CDR1 DFQATT, CDR2 SNEGSKA (reference sequence). Trimming took 6 bases from V and 6 from J, leaving 19 bases between them. This CDR3 contains 14 residues. CDR3 amino acids: CSAEDGGQADTQYF. CDR3 nucleotide sequence: TGCAGTGCCGAAGATGGGGGCCAGGCCGATACGCAGTATTTT.

The genes are TRBV6-2 or TRBV6-3 and TRBJ2-1; D remains unclear. The CDR3 is 18 amino acids. V dropped 5 bases and J dropped 0 bases, with 20 bases sitting between them. Per the germline V gene, CDR1 is MNHEY and CDR2 is SVGEGT. This CDR3 is CASSTNLLTKPSYNEQFF. The CDR3 bases are TGTGCCAGCAGTACGAACTTACTTACAAAACCCTCCTACAATGAGCAGTTCTTC.

Notes on this clonotype: Sequence at one end of the junction differs from germline and may be a read error. The genes are TRBV6-5 and TRBJ1-5, with 7 bases that match TRBD1. This CDR3 is built from 14 residues. The germline gives CDR1 MNHEY, CDR2 SVGAGI. CDR3 coding DNA: TGTGCCGGCAGCCAGACAGGGTTCAATCAGCCCCAGCATTTT. Translation gives CAGSQTGFNQPQHF.

This rearrangement joins TRBV29-1 to TRBJ1-4, with D perhaps matching TRBD1 (5 bases). CDR3 length equals 13 residues. Between the trimmed V and J ends, which lost 2 bases and 8 bases, there was a span of 12 bases. CDR1 SQVTM and CDR2 ANQGSEA come from the germline V gene. CDR3 sequence reads: CSVERQGGEKLFF. The CDR3 nucleotides read TGCAGCGTTGAACGGCAGGGTGGGGAAAAACTGTTTTTT. The variable domain in full, completed from reference TRBV29-1 and TRBJ1-4, reads SAVISQKPSRDICQRGTSLTIQCQVDSQVTMMFWYRQQPGQSLTLIATANQGSEATYESGFVIDKFPISRPNLTFSTLTVSNMSPEDSSIYLCSVERQGGEKLFFGSGTQLSVL.

The V call is TRBV6-6, the J call TRBJ1-5, with D unclear. The CDR3 loop spans 14 amino acids. The V end was cut by 2 bases, the J end by 3 bases, with 8 bases between. Germline lookup yields CDR1 MNHNY and CDR2 SVGAGI (reference sequence). CDR3 loop: CASSYVGLNQPQHF. CDR3 sequence (DNA): TGTGCCAGCAGTTACGTCGGGCTCAATCAGCCCCAGCATTTT.

The chain is built from TRBV7-2 and TRBJ2-3; D gene ambiguous. The CDR3 spans 13 residues. CDR1 and CDR2 (germline): SGHTA, FQGNSA. Trimming pared 1 base from V and 4 bases from J, leaving 6 bases between. The CDR3: CASSLDPSDTQYF. The CDR3 bases are TGTGCCAGCAGCTTAGACCCCTCAGATACGCAGTATTTT.